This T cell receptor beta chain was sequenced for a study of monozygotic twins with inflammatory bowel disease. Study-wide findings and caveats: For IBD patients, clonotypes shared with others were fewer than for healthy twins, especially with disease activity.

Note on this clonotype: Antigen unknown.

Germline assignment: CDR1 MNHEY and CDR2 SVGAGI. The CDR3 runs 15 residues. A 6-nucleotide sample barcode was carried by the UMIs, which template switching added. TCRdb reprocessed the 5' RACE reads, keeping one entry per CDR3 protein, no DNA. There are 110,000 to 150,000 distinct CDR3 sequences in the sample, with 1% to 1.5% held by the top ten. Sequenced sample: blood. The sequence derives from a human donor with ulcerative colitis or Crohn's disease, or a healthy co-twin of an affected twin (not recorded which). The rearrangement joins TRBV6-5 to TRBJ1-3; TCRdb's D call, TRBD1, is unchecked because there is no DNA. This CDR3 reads CASSYSRRGKSTIYF.